This TCR beta chain comes out of a study of beta chain features in type 1 diabetes. Overall study results and limits: In all four CD4+ subsets, TCRB CDR3 length was significantly, moderately reduced in type 1 diabetes.

cDNA synthesis used the whole RNA isolate, giving expressed TCRB sequences. Sequencing used immunoSEQ multiplex PCR; TCRdb keeps in-frame clones, though not all of them. The sample lists about 660,000 clones, more than 12% occurring once. This clone occurred a few times. Its cognate antigen is unknown. Germline CDR1 GTSNPN, CDR2 SVGIG (reference sequence). The CDR3 runs 15 residues. The V end lost 2 bases, the J end lost 5 bases, and 18 bases lay between the germline ends. Source material: naive CD4+ T cells from blood. This receptor was taken from a man younger than 35 with type 1 diabetes. V gene TRBV30 combines with J gene TRBJ2-5, with D maybe TRBD2 (6 bases). In nucleotides, the CDR3 is TGTGCCTGGAGTAAAAACCTCGGGGGAATGGAGACCCAGTACTTC. Amino acids: CAWSKNLGGMETQYF.